This TCR beta chain was documented in a study of blood T cell repertoires in COVID-19. Study details: The analysed material was cDNA or gDNA that came from T cells, B-cell-depleted T cells, or PBMCs.

V was shortened by 3 bases and J by 6 bases, with 9 bases between the two germline ends. This CDR3 is 13 amino acids long. The germline gives CDR1 SGHDN, CDR2 FVKESK. In the source study's methods: Amplification of reference gene primers provided the estimated nucleated cell counts. Sequencing used immunoSEQ multiplex PCR; TCRdb keeps in-frame clones, though not all of them. That table is the source of V, J and clone size, and D and trimming were worked out from the DNA. Of approximately 220,000 clones listed, about nine tenths are singletons. The sequence was collected from a woman younger than 45 with acute COVID-19. This sequence joins TRBV14 and TRBJ2-1, with D maybe TRBD1 (6 bases). The sequenced sample consisted of PBMCs or T cells enriched from blood (not recorded which). The CDR3 nucleotides are TGTGCCAGCAGCCATCTAGGGGGCAATGAGCAGTTCTTC. Residues: CASSHLGGNEQFF.